What follows are 25 T cell receptor beta chains derived from one specimen sequenced in a study of blood T cell repertoires in COVID-19. The assay was immunoSEQ multiplex PCR, and TCRdb's table has in-frame clones only and misses some. The sample contains 200,000 to 250,000 clones, around 86% of which appear only once. The specimen sequenced was PBMCs or T cells enriched from blood (not recorded which). The receptor source for this set is a woman aged 50 to 60 with acute COVID-19.

The chain links TRBV28 to TRBJ1-1; D not resolved. V dropped 3 bases and J dropped 4 bases, with 3 bases sitting between them. The germline gives CDR1 MDHEN, CDR2 SYDVKM. The CDR3 extends over 11 amino acids. DNA of the CDR3: TGTGCCAGCAGTTTGAGCACTGAAGCTTTCTTT. It yields the protein CASSLSTEAFF.

The rearrangement uses TRBV12-3 or TRBV12-4 and TRBJ1-2; D might be TRBD1 (6 bases). V lost 7 bases and J lost 7, with 10 bases in between. The CDR3 extends over 11 amino acids. This chain's CDR3 is CASTGQLGYTF. DNA of the CDR3: TGTGCCAGCACCGGACAGCTTGGCTACACCTTC.

The chain joins TRBV11-3 to TRBJ2-7, with 7 bases lining up with TRBD2. CDR3 length equals 13 residues. Per the germline V gene, CDR1 is SGHNT and CDR2 is YENEEA. The junction had 6 bases not matched to a gene; V was cut back by 7 bases and J by 3 bases. CDR3 residues: CASTSRGDYEQYF. CDR3 DNA: TGTGCCAGCACCAGTCGGGGGGACTACGAGCAGTACTTC.

This chain connects TRBV6-2 or TRBV6-3 to TRBJ2-1; 11 positions match TRBD2. V dropped 1 base and J dropped 4; count of bases not matched to a gene: 3. This CDR3 region has 16 residues. CDR1 and CDR2 (germline): MNHEY, SVGEGT. This chain's CDR3 is CASSYLVAGGYNEQFF. In DNA form, the CDR3 reads TGTGCCAGCAGTTACTTGGTAGCGGGGGGGTACAATGAGCAGTTCTTC.

The chain uses TRBV5-1 and TRBJ2-4; D may be TRBD1 (5 bases). Germline CDR1 and CDR2: SGHRS and YFSETQ. The CDR3 is made up of 13 amino acids. V lost 7 bases, J lost 6 bases, and 14 bases lay in between. The CDR3, as DNA: TGCGCCAGCGGCCAGGGTGGCGGAAACATTCAGTACTTC. As protein: CASGQGGGNIQYF.

The rearrangement uses TRBV19 and TRBJ1-5; no reliable D call. The CDR3 covers 14 residues. Trimming shortened V by 4 bases and J by 0 bases, and 7 bases separated the two germline ends. CDR1 and CDR2 from the germline V gene are LNHDA and SQIVND (reference sequence). CDR3 DNA: TGTGCCAGTAGTAGAGACTTTAGCAATCAGCCCCAGCATTTT. The encoded protein is CASSRDFSNQPQHF.

The rearrangement uses TRBV19 and TRBJ1-5; perhaps TRBD1 as D (5 bases). The CDR3 length is 16 residues. V was trimmed by 8 bases and J by 5 bases, leaving 22 bases between them. Germline values: CDR1 LNHDA, CDR2 SQIVND (reference sequence). CDR3 sequence reads: CASLNTWGGTDQPQHF. CDR3 sequence (DNA): TGTGCCAGTCTCAACACATGGGGGGGTACGGATCAGCCCCAGCATTTT.

The chain links TRBV28 to TRBJ2-6; 7 nucleotides align to TRBD2. This CDR3 contains 15 residues. From germline, CDR1 is MDHEN and CDR2 SYDVKM. V was pared by 9 bases and J by 0 bases, with 5 bases of the junction left unmatched. CDR3 sequence reads: CASRDYSSGANVLTF. The CDR3 DNA follows: TGTGCCAGTCGGGACTACAGCTCTGGGGCCAACGTCCTGACTTTC.

The rearrangement joins TRBV5-6 to TRBJ1-6, with 7 bases that match TRBD1. This CDR3 spans 16 amino acids. V lost 0 bases and J lost 7; bases outside the gene matches: 7. Germline V lookup: CDR1 SGHDT, CDR2 YYEEEE. CDR3 sequence reads: CASSLALTGKNSPLHF. Here the CDR3 DNA reads TGTGCCAGCAGCTTGGCCTTGACAGGGAAAAATTCACCCCTCCACTTT.

The J gene is TRBJ1-5, the V gene TRBV15; no definite D call. The CDR3 has 12 residues. Germline values: CDR1 LNHNV, CDR2 YYDKDF (reference sequence). The V end was cut by 8 bases, the J end by 1 base, with 6 bases between. The CDR3 spells CATRVSNQPQHF. CDR3 in DNA: TGTGCCACCCGGGTAAGCAATCAGCCCCAGCATTTT. The whole variable domain, remainder taken from reference TRBV15 and TRBJ1-5, is DAMVIQNPRYQVTQFGKPVTLSCSQTLNHNVMYWYQQKSSQAPKLLFHYYDKDFNNEADTPDNFQSRRPNTSFCFLDIRSPGLGDTAMYLCATRVSNQPQHFGDGTRLSIL.

The chain recombines TRBV5-4 with TRBJ2-2, with D perhaps TRBD2 (6 bases). V was shortened by 5 bases and J by 3 bases, with 14 bases between the two germline ends. Germline V gene lookup returns CDR1 SGHNT and CDR2 YYREEE (reference sequence). There are 15 residues in the CDR3. As DNA, the CDR3 is TGTGCCAGCAGATTCCACGGGGGAGACACCGGGGAGCTGTTTTTT. Encoded protein: CASRFHGGDTGELFF.

This chain links TRBV27 with TRBJ1-2; no clear D gene. Germline V CDR1 and CDR2: MNHEY, SMNVEV (reference sequence). Trimming pared 5 bases from V and 6 bases from J, leaving 13 bases between. This CDR3 has 13 amino acids. CDR3 region: CASSSGSFHGYTF. The CDR3 DNA reads as TGTGCCAGCAGTAGCGGAAGCTTTCATGGCTACACCTTC.

V gene TRBV6-5 combines with J gene TRBJ1-2, with D tentatively TRBD1 (5 bases). This CDR3 contains 13 residues. V was trimmed by 6 bases and J by 2 bases, leaving 10 bases between them. Germline assignment: CDR1 MNHEY and CDR2 SVGAGI. The chain's CDR3 is CASRLTVNYGYTF. The CDR3 DNA follows: TGTGCCAGCAGATTGACAGTAAACTATGGCTACACCTTC.

The chain combines TRBV19 with TRBJ1-5, with 7 positions matching TRBD1. V lost 8 bases to trimming and J lost 5 bases; unmatched junction nucleotides: 6. The CDR3 totals 13 residues. Germline CDR1 reads LNHDA; CDR2 reads SQIVND (reference sequence). In DNA form, the CDR3 reads TGTGCCAGTTCTGGAGACAGGGATCAGCCCCAGCATTTT. Translated, it gives CASSGDRDQPQHF.

The chain carries TRBV4-3 and TRBJ1-4; no reliable D call. The CDR3 spans 17 residues. The V gene's germline CDR1 is LGHNA and CDR2 YSLEER. V gave up 1 base and J gave up 0 bases, with 12 bases separating them. The CDR3 loop is CASSQATITSTNEKLFF. The CDR3 DNA reads as TGCGCCAGCAGCCAAGCCACAATTACCTCAACTAATGAAAAACTGTTTTTT.

About this clone itself: Other nucleotide sequences in the sample specify the same CDR3. CDR3 protein: CASSLVGSSYEQYF. Here the CDR3 DNA reads TGCGCCAGCAGCTTGGTCGGGAGCTCCTACGAGCAGTACTTC. The V call is TRBV5-1, the J call TRBJ2-7; perhaps TRBD2 as D (6 bases). Trimming removed 0 bases from V and 0 bases from J, with 7 bases in between. The germline V gene has CDR1 SGHRS and CDR2 YFSETQ. This CDR3 has 14 amino acids. The entire variable domain, with the rest obtained from reference TRBV5-1 and TRBJ2-7, is as follows: KAGVTQTPRYLIKTRGQQVTLSCSPISGHRSVSWYQQTPGQGLQFLFEYFSETQRNKGNFPGRFSGRQFSNSRSEMNVSTLELGDSALYLCASSLVGSSYEQYFGPGTRLTVT.

The V call is TRBV7-2, the J call TRBJ2-3; 16 bases match TRBD2. Trimming cost V 4 bases and J 8 bases; bases outside gene matches: 6. Germline V gene sequence: CDR1 SGHTA, CDR2 FQGNSA. The CDR3 covers 16 residues. The CDR3 loop reads CASSSGLAGGQGTQYF. In DNA form, the CDR3 reads TGTGCCAGCAGCTCGGGACTAGCGGGGGGGCAGGGTACGCAGTATTTT.

The chain joins TRBV30 to TRBJ1-6, with 9 bases matching TRBD1. The CDR3 runs to 15 residues. The trim removed 7 bases at V and 10 bases at J, leaving 14 bases unmatched. From germline, CDR1 is GTSNPN and CDR2 SVGIG (reference sequence). CDR3 DNA: TGTGCCTTACGACGTGGGGACAGGGTGGGGTCACCCCTCCACTTT. Translated: CALRRGDRVGSPLHF.

The chain combines TRBV29-1 with TRBJ2-5, with TRBD2 matching 13 bases. Trimming removed 4 bases from V and 7 bases from J; junction bases left unmatched: 3. From germline, CDR1 is SQVTM and CDR2 ANQGSEA. The CDR3 covers 13 residues. The CDR3: CSVGTSGGGTQYF. In DNA form, the CDR3 reads TGCAGCGTTGGGACTAGCGGGGGAGGGACCCAGTACTTC.

The chain joins TRBV7-2 to TRBJ2-5; 7 bases are a match to TRBD1. The CDR3 runs to 14 residues. V trimming: 5 bases; J trimming: 4 bases; junction bases outside the gene matches: 7. Germline V gene sequence: CDR1 SGHTA, CDR2 FQGNSA. The CDR3 here is CASSLQGRGETQYF. As DNA, the CDR3 is TGTGCCAGCAGCCTACAGGGGAGAGGAGAGACCCAGTACTTC.

The chain recombines TRBV28 with TRBJ2-3; TRBD2 aligns across 10 bases. The CDR3 has 16 residues. From germline, CDR1 is MDHEN and CDR2 SYDVKM. V lost 8 bases, J lost 5 bases, and 13 bases stayed unmatched. This CDR3 reads CASPPLAGVRGDTQYF. The CDR3 DNA reads as TGTGCCAGCCCCCCCCTAGCGGGAGTTCGAGGAGATACGCAGTATTTT.

This chain links TRBV7-9 with TRBJ1-2; possibly TRBD1 for D (5 bases). The CDR3 spans 13 residues. Per the germline V gene, CDR1 is SEHNR and CDR2 is FQNEAQ (reference sequence). The V gene lost 5 bases and the J gene lost 4 bases, with 11 bases spanning the gap. In DNA, the CDR3 is TGTGCCAGCAGCGAGGATGGGGCCTATGGCTACACCTTC. Residues: CASSEDGAYGYTF.

This clone has just one count. This rearrangement joins TRBV28 to TRBJ2-3, with 7 bases fitting TRBD2. CDR3 length: 15 amino acids. The germline V gene has CDR1 MDHEN and CDR2 SYDVKM. The junction had 8 bases not matched to a gene; V was cut back by 7 bases and J by 1 base. The CDR3 region has the DNA TGTGCCAGCACCCCCCCAGCGGGACGCACAGATACGCAGTATTTT. Translation: CASTPPAGRTDTQYF.

CDR3 DNA sequence: TGTGCCAGCAGCTCGCACAGGGAAACTAATGAAAAACTGTTTTTT. It specifies CASSSHRETNEKLFF. The genes are TRBV7-9 and TRBJ1-4; tentatively, D is TRBD1 (6 bases). Germline V lookup: CDR1 SEHNR, CDR2 FQNEAQ (reference sequence). Trimming stripped 4 bases from V and 1 base from J, with 10 bases between. The CDR3 runs 15 residues.

This clone was recorded many times. The V and J genes are TRBV27 and TRBJ1-5; possible D gene TRBD1, 5 bases. This CDR3 is 17 amino acids long. V lost 5 bases and J lost 3, with 20 bases in between. Looked up from germline, CDR1 is MNHEY and CDR2 is SMNVEV (reference sequence). The CDR3 sequence is CASSVGVIGGTNQPQHF. CDR3 DNA sequence: TGTGCCAGCAGTGTAGGTGTTATTGGGGGGACCAATCAGCCCCAGCATTTT.